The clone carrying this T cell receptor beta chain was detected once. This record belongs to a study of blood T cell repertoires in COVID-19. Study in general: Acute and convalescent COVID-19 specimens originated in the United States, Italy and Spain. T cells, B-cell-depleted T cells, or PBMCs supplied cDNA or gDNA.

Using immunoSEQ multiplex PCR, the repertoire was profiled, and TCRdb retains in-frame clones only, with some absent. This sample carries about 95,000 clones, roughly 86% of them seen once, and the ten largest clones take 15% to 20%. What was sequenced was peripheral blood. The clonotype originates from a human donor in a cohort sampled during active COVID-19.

The CDR3 spells CASSLGQGKAFF. DNA for the CDR3: TGCGCCAGCAGCTTGGGGCAGGGAAAAGCTTTCTTT. The chain carries TRBV5-1 and TRBJ1-1; tentatively, D is TRBD1 (5 bases). Germline V CDR1 and CDR2: SGHRS, YFSETQ. The CDR3 sequence is 12 residues long. Trimming shortened V by 0 bases and J by 9 bases, and 9 bases separated the two germline ends.